This TCR beta chain was observed in a study of cytomegalovirus exposure and HLA in healthy donors (dated by TCRdb to 2016 to 2017). Notes on the research overall: According to an earlier analysis of a few hundred of the donors, about 179 million T cells yielded 117 million unique TCR beta sequences and 276 Gb of sequence data. Donor age, sex, ethnicity and CMV serostatus were compiled together with the repertoire data. Among about 360 genotyped donors of the cohort, an average of about 240,000 unique TCR beta nucleotide sequences were sequenced per donor, about a sixth of them non-productive. Roughly 300 gigabases of sequencing data and approximately 80 million unique TCR sequences were included in an early release covering about 700 HLA-typed donors. In a later analysis, previously published TCR beta repertoires from 500 to 750 donors were re-analyzed and high-resolution HLA genotyping was added so that TCR occurrence patterns could be studied. An earlier analysis of 587 of the donors used high-throughput TCR beta sequencing to judge whether each TCR beta V gene segment behaved as functional or pseudogenic. Of the 300 to 500 genotyped donors, roughly 76% were placed in the genetic ancestry cluster associated with self-reported Caucasian donors. In addition to the first cohort of about 650 subjects, a separate validation cohort of over 90 different subjects was used. About 5 DR-DQ haplotypes were handled as single units for association and clustering, since linkage in the cohort was strong. HLA typing covered class I and class II loci at four-digit resolution. In the later analysis, no new phenotypic data were used to find candidate immune exposures; instead, reliance was placed on TCR beta sequences and their occurrence across donors. All discovery cohort repertoires had been generated using a single sequencing platform. Genome-wide SNP genotypes for about three fifths of the 666 donors were used in a later genetic analysis, which treated that subset as a discovery cohort. The study combined high-throughput TCR immunosequencing, statistical association of individual TCRs with disease status, and machine learning to predict cytomegalovirus infection status. The study was designed to test whether signatures of past pathogen exposure could be identified by cataloging public T cell receptors. Using immunosequencing, the study profiled T cell repertoires from 666 subjects and related those repertoires to cytomegalovirus serostatus. Typing coverage varied by locus: about 620-630 donors for A, B, C, DRB1 and DQB1; roughly 510 for DQA1; 600 to 610 for DPA1; roughly 470 for DPB1.

The cohort was made up of approximately 670 healthy bone marrow donors. Cohort members were all nominally healthy when sampled, although unrecorded immune exposures were likely present. The donor was CMV seropositive and was included in the group of 250 to 300 seropositive cohort members. A peripheral blood sample was provided by each donor, and peripheral blood mononuclear cells were used for TCR beta sequencing. Genomic DNA was extracted from the blood cell samples with the Qiagen DNeasy Blood Extraction Kit. This clone was detected a few times. Its antigen is currently not known. No much larger clonotype is one base removed from it; base qualities were not supplied. Libraries were built with the immunoSEQ multiplex PCR assay. For the multiplex PCR, a mixture combining 60 forward primers for TCR Vbeta segments and 13 reverse primers for TCR Jbeta segments was used. The CDR3 region of rearranged TCR beta genes was amplified from genomic DNA by a multiplex PCR assay. On the Illumina HiSeq System, the amplified TCR beta libraries were sequenced as 87-base-pair reads. The study's own analysis went as follows. A later analysis tallied tens of millions of unique TCR beta chains across the approximately 670 repertoires, and about 10 million of those chains were shared by two or more donors. To remove PCR and sequencing errors, raw reads were error-corrected and collapsed into unique sequences using a nearest-neighbor algorithm that merged closely related sequences. CDR3 sequences were aligned to IMGT reference sequences to assign V, D and J gene segments. For a sequence to be retained, a match of at least six nucleotides to both a V gene segment and a J gene segment was required. A rearrangement counted as productive if the CDR3 had no stop codons and remained in frame with V and J, and every other rearrangement counted as non-productive. Following IMGT convention, CDR3 was defined as the stretch from the second conserved V-encoded cysteine to the conserved J-encoded phenylalanine. Sequences without an unambiguous match to a single V gene segment were excluded from the earlier analysis of approximately 600 of the donors. In an earlier analysis of around 590 of the donors, a V segment was called functional when productive rearrangements were above 56.7%, and segregating when the standard deviation between donors exceeded 5%. A statistical classification framework was built for diagnosing cytomegalovirus status from the catalog of TCR beta chain sequences. In a later analysis, V and J genes were assigned by comparing TCR nucleotide sequences against IMGT/GENE-DB human TR gene sequences. The TCRdist pipeline was used in a later analysis to assign CDR3 sequences and most-parsimonious VDJ recombination scenarios. A later analysis defined each TCR beta chain by its CDR3 amino acid sequence plus V-gene family, and excluded reads lacking a unique V-gene family. To address suspected cross-contamination and a sequencing artifact, a later analysis removed around 600 highly shared, low-generation-probability nucleotide sequences. A later analysis calculated a clonal expansion index for each public chain from normalized within-repertoire ranks of inferred template counts. In a later analysis, generation probabilities were computed with a VDJ recombination model fitted to out-of-frame rearrangements, and the resulting probabilities were checked against IGoR. Hypergeometric tests were used in a later analysis to score TCR-TCR, TCR-HLA and TCR-CMV co-occurrence, with a repertoire-size bias correction applied to the TCR pairs. False discovery rates were estimated in a later analysis by permuting HLA or CMV assignments 20 times. In a later analysis, co-occurring TCRs were grouped with DBSCAN, and TCRdist sequence similarity was added when clustering was performed within HLA-allele-positive subsets. For co-occurrence clustering, repertoires with fewer than 30,000 or more than 120,000 public chains were excluded, along with 5 or 6 repertoires with anomalous nucleotide sharing. Held by TCRdb, this immuneACCESS table contains in-frame sequences only and omits some clones. Under half of the omission traces to an unresolved V gene where checked; the cause of the rest is unknown. The V and J calls and clone size come from that table; D and trimming were worked out from the DNA. The sample profile shows around 160,000 clones; roughly 78% of them were found once. 2.5% to 3.5% of the sample is held by the ten biggest clonotypes.

V is pared back by 0 bases and J by 6 bases, with 16 bases lying between the germline termini. Via the germline V gene, CDR1 is SGHRS and CDR2 YFSETQ. Including the terminal cysteine and phenylalanine, the CDR3 comprises 15 residues. Only the CDR3 portion is preserved as DNA: 45 bases, with reading frame beginning at the first base. Results and caveats for the whole study, not just this receptor: When HLA alleles, especially DR and DQ, strongly co-occurred, TCR associations were difficult to assign to individual alleles. In vitro tests confirmed that a few of the cytomegalovirus-associated TCR beta chains recognize cytomegalovirus antigens. A later analysis found that HLA-associated TCR beta chains were more clonally expanded and had lower generation probabilities than equally common non-associated chains. Because HLA typing was missing for some donors at each locus, association tests included only the typed subset. In a later genetic analysis, fewer N-insertions in productive TCRs were reported among donors in an Asian-associated ancestry cluster than the roughly 700-donor mean. A later genetic analysis associated a missense DCLRE1C variant with V-gene and J-gene trimming of TCR beta chains, and an independent cohort replicated the association. The cohort was sequenced for TCR beta chains only, and without alpha or paired-chain data the features that could be detected were limited. A later analysis reported that several top co-occurrence clusters appeared linked to parvovirus B19, influenza, CMV and Epstein-Barr virus. Linkage disequilibrium might explain the correlated functional status among segregating V segments, but an unknown experimental factor could not be ruled out. Across donors, most TCR sequences were observed very rarely, whereas some public TCRs were present in many individuals. In an earlier analysis of some 640 of the donors, most TCR beta V segments were observed in productive rearrangements about 87% or about 30% of the time, broadly matching IMGT annotations. In the study, about 150 TCR beta chains were listed as associated with cytomegalovirus. Cytomegalovirus status was reported to be diagnosed by the classifier with high specificity and sensitivity in both the original and validation cohorts. Some IMGT-functional V segments, including TRBV6-2 and TRBV6-3, could not be distinguished by the 87-base-pair reads and were therefore excluded. The sequencing pipeline was judged likely to have produced a cluster of highly shared sequence variants as a technical artifact. The authors suggested that the approach could potentially be generalized to other disease states and immunological phenotypes. The only immune exposure information available for the cohort was CMV serostatus. A further reported finding was that TCR beta sequences accurately predicted the HLA-A and HLA-B alleles for most subjects in the first cohort. Most CMV-associated TCR beta chains appeared to be HLA-restricted in a later analysis, and the HLA associations seemed to be driven largely by CMV exposure. Roughly uniform sequencing depth across donors was assumed in presence/absence analyses, although this assumption may not hold. In a later analysis, 15,000 to 20,000 TCR beta sequences were associated with specific HLA alleles at a false discovery rate of 0.05. Seventeen rarely observed V segments, including chromosome 9 orphons, were excluded from the earlier analysis of several hundred of the donors because counts were too low. In a later analysis, the rate of TCR association differed among HLA loci, with DRB1 alleles having the most associated TCRs and HLA-C alleles having the fewest.

The source of this sequence is a man aged 40-55 years in good health and CMV-seropositive. Sequenced material: PBMCs. The rearrangement combines TRBV5-1 with TRBJ2-7, with the identity of the D gene unclear. Read as DNA, the sequence is TGCGCCAGCAGCTTGGGGTATGGTCTCGACTCCGAGCAGTACTTC. It translates to CASSLGYGLDSEQYF.